These T cell receptor beta chains were read from a single sample in a study of T cell responses to AZD1222 COVID-19 vaccine. The protocol was immunoSEQ multiplex PCR, while the TCRdb copy is restricted to in-frame clones and leaves out a portion. The sample has 95,000 or so clones; over 75% are singletons. The sample in question was peripheral blood, obtained on day 0 of AZD1222 vaccination. These receptors were taken from an adult in good health. CDR3s include the opening cysteine and the closing phenylalanine or tryptophan. The order of the fields is CDR3 DNA, CDR3 protein, D gene, J gene, V gene. The D gene is left open where the match is weak.

cdr3_nt: TGCAGCGTTGAAGAATGGCAGGGTAACTCACCCCTCCACTTT; cdr3_aa: CSVEEWQGNSPLHF; d_call: .; j_call: TRBJ1-6; v_call: TRBV29-1
cdr3_nt: TGTGCCAGCAGCTTACAGGACCGCACAGATACGCAGTATTTT; cdr3_aa: CASSLQDRTDTQYF; d_call: .; j_call: TRBJ2-3; v_call: TRBV13
cdr3_nt: TGTGCCAGCAGCGTAGGGGCGTTTCCGGCTTTCTTT; cdr3_aa: CASSVGAFPAFF; d_call: .; j_call: TRBJ1-1; v_call: TRBV9
cdr3_nt: TGTGCCAGCAGTTATGGAACCGGGACACATGAAGCTTTCTTT; cdr3_aa: CASSYGTGTHEAFF; d_call: .; j_call: TRBJ1-1; v_call: TRBV6-5
cdr3_nt: TGTGCCAGTAGTATCTGGCAAGTTTATAATTCACCCCTCCACTTT; cdr3_aa: CASSIWQVYNSPLHF; d_call: .; j_call: TRBJ1-6; v_call: TRBV19
cdr3_nt: TGCAGTGCTAGTATTGGGGGGTCCTTCTATGGCTACACCTTC; cdr3_aa: CSASIGGSFYGYTF; d_call: .; j_call: TRBJ1-2; v_call: TRBV20-1
cdr3_nt: TGTGCCAGTAGTATGAAGTACTTC; cdr3_aa: CASSMKYF; d_call: .; j_call: TRBJ2-5; v_call: TRBV19
cdr3_nt: TGCGCCAGCAGCCAAAACTTCCTCGTCAAAGACTCCTACGAGCAGTACTTC; cdr3_aa: CASSQNFLVKDSYEQYF; d_call: .; j_call: TRBJ2-7; v_call: TRBV4-3
cdr3_nt: TGTGCCAGCAGCTTAGTCTGGGGGCCCCAAGAGACCCAGTACTTC; cdr3_aa: CASSLVWGPQETQYF; d_call: .; j_call: TRBJ2-5; v_call: TRBV7-8
cdr3_nt: TGTGCCAGCAGCTTAGGGACAGGCCATTCACCCCTCCACTTT; cdr3_aa: CASSLGTGHSPLHF; d_call: TRBD1; j_call: TRBJ1-6; v_call: TRBV5-4
cdr3_nt: TGCGCCAGCAGCTTCCCAGGGGCCCACACTGAAGCTTTCTTT; cdr3_aa: CASSFPGAHTEAFF; d_call: .; j_call: TRBJ1-1; v_call: TRBV5-1
cdr3_nt: TGTGCCAGCAGTTACTCGGGGGAGGCCTATGGCTACACCTTC; cdr3_aa: CASSYSGEAYGYTF; d_call: .; j_call: TRBJ1-2; v_call: TRBV6-5
cdr3_nt: TGTGCCAGCAGCTTTGCTTCTAGCACAGATACGCAGTATTTT; cdr3_aa: CASSFASSTDTQYF; d_call: .; j_call: TRBJ2-3; v_call: TRBV11-3
cdr3_nt: TGTGCCAGCAGCCAAGATCTTTCACCCCTCCACTTT; cdr3_aa: CASSQDLSPLHF; d_call: .; j_call: TRBJ1-6; v_call: TRBV3-1/TRBV3-2
cdr3_nt: TGTGCCACCAGCAGAGATAGTGGTGACAGGGAGGTAAACACCATATATTTT; cdr3_aa: CATSRDSGDREVNTIYF; d_call: TRBD1; j_call: TRBJ1-3; v_call: TRBV15
cdr3_nt: TGTGCCAGCAGTTTATCGGGGGCGAACTATGGCTACACCTTC; cdr3_aa: CASSLSGANYGYTF; d_call: .; j_call: TRBJ1-2; v_call: TRBV27
cdr3_nt: TGCGCCAGCAGCTTGGAGGCAGGGAGGACCCATGGCTACACCTTC; cdr3_aa: CASSLEAGRTHGYTF; d_call: .; j_call: TRBJ1-2; v_call: TRBV5-1
cdr3_nt: TGTGCCAGCAGCTCCGGACAAACAGCGGGGGGTTACCAAGAGACCCAGTACTTC; cdr3_aa: CASSSGQTAGGYQETQYF; d_call: TRBD2; j_call: TRBJ2-5; v_call: TRBV7-2
cdr3_nt: TGTGCCAGCAGCTTAGTAGCCGCTGATCCCAACTATGGCTACACCTTC; cdr3_aa: CASSLVAADPNYGYTF; d_call: .; j_call: TRBJ1-2; v_call: TRBV7-8
cdr3_nt: TGTGCCAGCAGACCGGGACAGGCTAATGAAAAACTGTTTTTT; cdr3_aa: CASRPGQANEKLFF; d_call: TRBD1; j_call: TRBJ1-4; v_call: TRBV2
cdr3_nt: TGTGCCAGCAGCCTTGGGAACAGCTACGAGCAGTACTTC; cdr3_aa: CASSLGNSYEQYF; d_call: .; j_call: TRBJ2-7; v_call: TRBV5-4
cdr3_nt: TGTGCCTGGAGTGTATCTCGGTTAGAACGTGAAAAACTGTTTTTT; cdr3_aa: CAWSVSRLEREKLFF; d_call: .; j_call: TRBJ1-4; v_call: TRBV30
cdr3_nt: TGTGCCATCTCGGGGACGGGGAACACTGAAGCTTTCTTT; cdr3_aa: CAISGTGNTEAFF; d_call: .; j_call: TRBJ1-1; v_call: TRBV10-3
cdr3_nt: TGTGCCAGCAGCCGATCAGTCGGCAATCAGCCCCAGCATTTT; cdr3_aa: CASSRSVGNQPQHF; d_call: .; j_call: TRBJ1-5; v_call: TRBV6-5
cdr3_nt: TGTGCCACCAGCAGAAAGATCGGGGCGGCTAGCGAGCAGTACTTC; cdr3_aa: CATSRKIGAASEQYF; d_call: .; j_call: TRBJ2-7; v_call: TRBV15
cdr3_nt: TGTGCCATCAGTGACAGAGGGGGCAATCAGCCCCAGCATTTT; cdr3_aa: CAISDRGGNQPQHF; d_call: .; j_call: TRBJ1-5; v_call: TRBV10-3
cdr3_nt: TGCGCCAGCAGCTCCCGGGACAGGGGGTTTATGAACACTGAAGCTTTCTTT; cdr3_aa: CASSSRDRGFMNTEAFF; d_call: TRBD1; j_call: TRBJ1-1; v_call: TRBV5-1
cdr3_nt: TGTGCCAGCAGTTTTACGGCCACCTATAATTCACCCCTCCACTTT; cdr3_aa: CASSFTATYNSPLHF; d_call: .; j_call: TRBJ1-6; v_call: TRBV6-6